The 19 T cell receptor beta chains in this list originate from one sample, sequenced in a study of blood T cell repertoires in COVID-19 (TCRdb year 2020). Library prep was done by the immunoSEQ multiplex PCR assay. TCRdb stores this immuneACCESS table with in-frame sequences only. Part of the clones is absent; in the studies checked, under half of the shortfall reflects unresolved V genes, and no reason is known for the rest. In this sample the table shows fewer than 60,000 clones, just under 85% of which occur a single time. The top ten clones comprise 3.5% to 4.5% of the sample. Sequences were obtained from peripheral blood. These receptors were taken from a man between 60 and 70 years old with acute or convalescent COVID-19.

This chain links TRBV4-1 with TRBJ1-1, with 8 bases matching TRBD1. The germline gives CDR1 MGHRA, CDR2 YSYEKL. The CDR3 has 15 residues. V dropped 4 bases and J dropped 3; count of bases not matched to a gene: 7. CDR3 sequence reads: CASSRGTGDDTEAFF. Written as DNA, the CDR3 is TGCGCCAGCAGCCGAGGGACAGGAGACGACACTGAAGCTTTCTTT.

The CDR3, as DNA: TGTGCCAGCAGTGACGGACAGGGGACTGAAGCTTTCTTT. This gives the protein CASSDGQGTEAFF. The chain couples TRBV2 to TRBJ1-1, with 9 positions matching TRBD1. V trimming: 3 bases; J trimming: 5 bases; junction bases outside the gene matches: 1. The CDR3 totals 13 residues. CDR1 is SNHLY and CDR2 is FYNNEI in the germline V gene.

The chain links TRBV5-1 to TRBJ2-3; possible D gene TRBD1, 6 bases. This CDR3 region has 13 residues. In germline, CDR1 is SGHRS, CDR2 YFSETQ. The V end was cut by 8 bases, the J end by 5 bases, with 15 bases between. In DNA, the CDR3 is TGCGCCAGTACGAGGCAGGGACAAGATACGCAGTATTTT. This sequence encodes CASTRQGQDTQYF.

The V gene is TRBV7-3, the J gene TRBJ2-4; 8 bases line up with TRBD1. CDR3 length: 20 amino acids. In germline, CDR1 is SGHTA, CDR2 FQGTGA. J was trimmed by 0 bases and V by 5 bases; bases with no gene match: 18. The CDR3 region is CASSPPPVTGDRLAKNIQYF. In DNA, the CDR3 is TGTGCCAGCAGCCCGCCCCCCGTGACAGGGGATAGGTTAGCCAAAAACATTCAGTACTTC.

The chain joins TRBV7-2 to TRBJ2-5; 7 bases map to TRBD1. The CDR3 is 16 amino acids. Germline V gene sequence: CDR1 SGHTA, CDR2 FQGNSA. V lost 1 base, J lost 0 bases, and 5 bases stayed unmatched. CDR3 sequence reads: CASSLGLTGYQETQYF. In DNA, the CDR3 is TGTGCCAGCAGCTTAGGCCTGACAGGGTACCAAGAGACCCAGTACTTC.

The CDR3 nucleotides read TGTGCCAGCAGCTTTGGGATAGCGGGGGTCACAGATACGCAGTATTTT. It translates to CASSFGIAGVTDTQYF. This chain uses TRBV5-4 with TRBJ2-3; 9 bases align to TRBD2. J lost 2 bases, V lost 2 bases, and 6 bases had no gene match. The CDR3 is 16 amino acids. From germline, CDR1 is SGHNT and CDR2 YYREEE (reference sequence).

The genes are TRBV11-2 and TRBJ2-7, with D possibly matching TRBD1 (5 bases). Germline V gene sequence: CDR1 SGHAT, CDR2 FQNNGV. The CDR3 is made up of 14 amino acids. Trimming took off 4 bases at V and 3 bases at J, with 13 bases between the two ends. The CDR3, as DNA: TGTGCCAGCAGCTCCGGACATACCGACTACGAGCAGTACTTC. It yields the protein CASSSGHTDYEQYF.

The gene calls are TRBV7-2 and TRBJ1-1; TRBD1 might be the D (5 bases). The V end was cut by 4 bases, the J end by 0 bases, with 9 bases between. The CDR3 runs to 14 residues. Germline CDR1 SGHTA, CDR2 FQGNSA. The CDR3 DNA reads as TGTGCCAGCAGCTCCCAGGGTATGAACACTGAAGCTTTCTTT. Translating it yields CASSSQGMNTEAFF.

There are a few counts of this clone. CDR3 sequence (DNA): TGTGCCTGGAGTAGTCCGGGACAGGGAATTCAGCCCCAGCATTTT. Protein product: CAWSSPGQGIQPQHF. This chain joins TRBV30 and TRBJ1-5; 9 bases align to TRBD1. Germline V gene data show CDR1 as GTSNPN and CDR2 as SVGIG (reference sequence). With 2 bases clipped from V and 6 bases from J, the junction kept 8 bases outside the gene matches. The CDR3 length is 15 residues.

J is TRBJ1-3 and V is TRBV6-1; 8 nucleotides agree with TRBD1. The CDR3 loop spans 15 amino acids. With 3 bases clipped from V and 2 bases from J, the junction kept 3 bases outside the gene matches. Germline V gene lookup returns CDR1 MNHNS and CDR2 SASEGT. The CDR3 sequence is CASSEGRGPGNTIYF. The CDR3 nucleotides are TGTGCCAGCAGTGAGGGCAGGGGGCCTGGAAACACCATATATTTT.

This sequence joins TRBV7-2 and TRBJ2-7; perhaps TRBD1 as D (6 bases). V lost 3 bases, J lost 5 bases, and 11 bases lay in between. This CDR3 spans 13 amino acids. The germline V gene encodes CDR1 SGHTA and CDR2 FQGNSA. CDR3 nucleotide sequence: TGTGCCAGCAGCTTTGCACAGGGAAACGAGCAGTACTTC. Amino acids: CASSFAQGNEQYF.

The rearrangement joins TRBV5-1 to TRBJ1-2; D is perhaps TRBD1 (5 bases). Looked up from germline, CDR1 is SGHRS and CDR2 is YFSETQ. Trimming left V 2 bases short and J 9 bases short, with 14 bases between. The CDR3 length is 13 residues. The CDR3 bases are TGCGCCAGCAGCTTAGGGGATCTAGGACGCTACACCTTC. It codes for CASSLGDLGRYTF.

The chain couples TRBV10-2 to TRBJ1-1, with 7 bases matching TRBD1. J lost 0 bases, V lost 8 bases, and 6 bases had no gene match. The CDR3 loop spans 14 amino acids. Germline V gives CDR1 WSHSY, CDR2 SAAADI. In DNA form, the CDR3 reads TGCGCCAGCCGCCGGACAGGAATGAACACTGAAGCTTTCTTT. Translating it yields CASRRTGMNTEAFF.

J is TRBJ2-7 and V is TRBV5-1; D gene ambiguous. V was trimmed by 2 bases and J by 2 bases, leaving 14 bases between them. Germline CDR1 and CDR2: SGHRS and YFSETQ. CDR3 length equals 15 residues. The CDR3 DNA is TGCGCCAGCAGCTTACGCCCCACAGAGACCTACGAGCAGTACTTC. Protein: CASSLRPTETYEQYF.

The chain couples TRBV11-2 to TRBJ1-6, with D hard to call. This CDR3 has 15 amino acids. Germline loops: CDR1 SGHAT, CDR2 FQNNGV. V lost 7 bases, J lost 6 bases, and 16 bases lay in between. Written as DNA, the CDR3 is TGTGCCAGCAAGTCCCACTACCAAGCTAATTCACCCCTCCACTTT. Amino acid sequence: CASKSHYQANSPLHF.

The chain combines TRBV7-2 with TRBJ2-5, with 7 positions matching TRBD2. Germline trimming cut 2 bases from V and 4 bases from J; bases unmatched to any gene: 7. The germline V gene has CDR1 SGHTA and CDR2 FQGNSA. This CDR3 has 15 amino acids. In DNA, the CDR3 is TGTGCCAGCAGCTTACTGGGGGGGGTCCCAGAGACCCAGTACTTC. Translating it yields CASSLLGGVPETQYF.

This clone ranks as medium-sized. The genes are TRBV5-1 and TRBJ1-6, with 7 bases aligning to TRBD1. V lost 6 bases to trimming and J lost 10 bases; unmatched junction nucleotides: 10. Germline CDR1 reads SGHRS; CDR2 reads YFSETQ. This CDR3 region has 14 residues. The CDR3 coding sequence is TGCGCCAGCAACGAGGGGGCGCGGGTGTCACCCCTCCACTTT. This encodes CASNEGARVSPLHF.

V usage is TRBV21-1 and J usage is TRBJ1-3; the listed D gene, TRBD1, was not tested against the DNA. TRBV21-1 corresponds to a pseudogene. The CDR3 spans 16 residues. CDR3 sequence: CASSTGTGASGNTIYF. Written as DNA, the CDR3 is TGTGCCAGCAGCACCGGGACAGGGGCATCGGGAAACACCATATATTTT.

The gene calls are TRBV24-1 and TRBJ1-4, with TRBD1 matching 10 bases. Germline V gene data show CDR1 as KGHDR and CDR2 as SFDVKD. The J segment lost 6 bases and the V segment lost 4 bases, leaving 4 bases of the junction unmatched. The CDR3 is 15 residues long. CDR3 nucleotide sequence: TGTGCCACCAGTGACTCCGGGACAGGGGATGAAAAACTGTTTTTT. This encodes CATSDSGTGDEKLFF.